Below, 21 T cell receptor beta chains from the same sample are listed, as sequenced in a study of T cells expressing NK-cell markers. TCRdb reprocessed the 5' RACE reads and reports one entry per CDR3 protein, with no DNA. The sample is made up of about 440,000 distinct CDR3 sequences, and the top ten hold roughly 7.2% of it. The sample taken for sequencing was blood T cells: a sorted CD56 or NKG2C T cell subset, CD4+ or CD8+ T cells, or bulk PBMC T cells (not recorded which). The origin of the receptors is a woman aged 18 to 75 in good health.

The CDR3 is CSARDWVTSRTDTQYF. V is TRBV20-1 and J is TRBJ2-3; checking the TCRdb D call of TRBD2 is not possible without DNA. Germline-derived CDR1 and CDR2 are DFQATT and SNEGSKA (reference sequence). This CDR3 is built from 16 residues.

The chain is built from TRBV15 and TRBJ2-1. CDR1 is LNHNV and CDR2 is YYDKDF in the germline V gene (reference sequence). CDR3 length equals 17 residues. This chain's CDR3 is CATSRGRSAESYNEQFF.

The chain has TRBV12-3 or TRBV12-4 and TRBJ2-5; TCRdb selects TRBD2, and the lack of DNA leaves this call unchecked. CDR3 length: 14 residues. CDR3 residues: CASSPGTVLEAQYF.

This chain joins TRBV6-4 and TRBJ1-5; TCRdb's D call, TRBD1, is unchecked because there is no DNA. Germline assignment: CDR1 MRHNA and CDR2 SNTAGT. CDR3 length equals 15 residues. CDR3 loop: CASSPGLGGNQPQHF.

CDR3 region: CASSQTPGVAEAFF. The rearrangement joins TRBV7-3 to TRBJ1-1; no DNA is available, so the TRBD1 call from TCRdb remains unchecked. This CDR3 region has 14 residues. CDR1 is SGHTA, CDR2 FQGTGA, per germline.

This chain uses TRBV20-1 with TRBJ2-1; TCRdb picks TRBD2, but there is no DNA to check that call. The CDR3 covers 12 residues. CDR1 is DFQATT and CDR2 is SNEGSKA in the germline V gene (reference sequence). The CDR3 sequence: CSADSGLPGQFF.

The chain carries TRBV10-3 and TRBJ2-7; TCRdb's D call of TRBD2 is untestable without DNA. CDR1 and CDR2 from the germline V gene are ENHRY and SYGVKD. There are 14 residues in the CDR3. CDR3 sequence reads: CAISTGTSFDEQYF.

The chain carries TRBV20-1 and TRBJ2-3; TCRdb selects TRBD2, and the lack of DNA leaves this call unchecked. The CDR3 spans 17 residues. Looked up from germline, CDR1 is DFQATT and CDR2 is SNEGSKA (reference sequence). CDR3 in amino acids: CSARDTTSGGPPDTQYF.

The chain uses TRBV7-9 and TRBJ2-1; lacking DNA, the TRBD1 call made by TCRdb goes unchecked. The CDR3 consists of 15 residues. CDR1 is SEHNR, CDR2 FQNEAQ, per germline (reference sequence). Here the CDR3 reads CASSSGRGSYNEQSF.

This chain joins TRBV4-1 and TRBJ1-5. Germline lookup yields CDR1 MGHRA and CDR2 YSYEKL. The length of the CDR3 is 16 residues. The CDR3 reads CASSQDKGTYNQPQHF.

This chain uses TRBV10-3 with TRBJ2-5; TCRdb gives TRBD2 as the D gene, but with no DNA this cannot be confirmed. Germline V lookup: CDR1 ENHRY, CDR2 SYGVKD. The CDR3 has 14 residues. The CDR3 here is CAISDLAGQETQYF.

This rearrangement joins TRBV28 to TRBJ2-7; TCRdb proposes TRBD2, but this gene call is untestable without DNA. This CDR3 is 14 amino acids long. Germline V gene data show CDR1 as MDHEN and CDR2 as SYDVKM. This chain's CDR3 is CASSQAGGPYEQYF.

The V gene is TRBV14, the J gene TRBJ1-2. The germline CDR1 and CDR2 sequences are SGHDN and FVKESK. This CDR3 has 14 residues. The CDR3 protein is CASSQVAGVDGYTF.

CDR3: CASSWGTDNSPLHF. The J gene is TRBJ1-6, the V gene TRBV27; TCRdb's D call of TRBD1 is untestable without DNA. The CDR3 runs 14 residues. CDR1 and CDR2 (germline): MNHEY, SMNVEV (reference sequence).

The rearrangement links TRBV6-5 to TRBJ1-1; the TCRdb call, TRBD1, lacks DNA for checking. The CDR3 is 12 residues long. CDR1 is MNHEY and CDR2 is SVGAGI in the germline V gene. This CDR3 is CASSYSTGAAFF.

The V call is TRBV19, the J call TRBJ2-1; TCRdb gives TRBD2 as the D gene, but with no DNA this cannot be confirmed. This CDR3 region has 15 residues. In germline, CDR1 is LNHDA, CDR2 SQIVND (reference sequence). CDR3 region: CASSPITSAVNEQFF.

The genes are TRBV5-6 and TRBJ2-3; TCRdb returns TRBD2, unconfirmable since there is no DNA. This CDR3 comprises 18 residues. Germline CDR1 is SGHDT and CDR2 is YYEEEE. CDR3 sequence reads: CASSLLGHPTSGTDMQYF.

The V call is TRBV18, the J call TRBJ2-3. The CDR3 length is 15 residues. From germline, CDR1 is KGHSH and CDR2 LQKENI. The CDR3 sequence: CASSPQEGDTDTQYF.

This sequence joins TRBV19 and TRBJ1-5. The CDR3 is 14 amino acids. CDR1 and CDR2 (germline): LNHDA, SQIVND (reference sequence). CDR3 protein: CASSIQISNQPQHF.

V is TRBV12-3 or TRBV12-4 and J is TRBJ2-2. The CDR3 consists of 11 residues. Here the CDR3 reads CASSSTGELFF.

V is TRBV12-5 and J is TRBJ2-1. Germline V lookup: CDR1 LGHNT, CDR2 FRNRAP. This CDR3 comprises 17 residues. CDR3 region: CASEFVSGRSSYNEQFF.